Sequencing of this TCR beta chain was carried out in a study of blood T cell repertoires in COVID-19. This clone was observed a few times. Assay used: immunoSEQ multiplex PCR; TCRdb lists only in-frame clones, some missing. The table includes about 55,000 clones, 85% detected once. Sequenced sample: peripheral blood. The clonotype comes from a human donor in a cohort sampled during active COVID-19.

The CDR3 sequence is CASSSDITSETQYF. The CDR3 DNA is TGTGCCAGCAGCTCTGACATCACCTCCGAGACCCAGTACTTC. This rearrangement joins TRBV5-6 to TRBJ2-5; no reliable D call. CDR3 length: 14 amino acids. V lost 3 bases and J lost 5, with 14 bases in between. Germline V lookup: CDR1 SGHDT, CDR2 YYEEEE. Combining the CDR3 with reference TRBV5-6 and TRBJ2-5 gives the whole variable domain DAGVTQSPTHLIKTRGQQVTLRCSPKSGHDTVSWYQQALGQGPQFIFQYYEEEERQRGNFPDRFSGHQFPNYSSELNVNALLLGDSALYLCASSSDITSETQYFGPGTRLLVL.